This T cell receptor beta chain was recorded in a study of blood T cell repertoires in COVID-19. In the study overall: Samples taken during acute and convalescent COVID-19 were collected in the United States, Italy and Spain.

In the authors' methods: Researchers report that nucleated cell counts were estimated from reference gene primer amplification. Profiled with immunoSEQ multiplex PCR; TCRdb holds only in-frame clones, not every one. Clone size and V and J calls were adopted from that table, with D and trimming inferred from the DNA. Seen here are some 300,000 clones, just under 90% observed once, and the top ten hold less than 3.5%. The CDR3 is 16 amino acids. Germline CDR1 is SGHVS and CDR2 is FNYEAQ. Trimming removed 2 bases from V and 6 bases from J; junction bases left unmatched: 7. The TCR originated in a woman aged 50 to 65 who had been exposed to COVID-19. Material for sequencing was PBMCs or T cells enriched from blood (not recorded which). The rearrangement links TRBV7-6 to TRBJ1-4; TRBD1 matches at 9 bases. The CDR3 here is CASSLRQGGRDEKLFF. Here the CDR3 DNA reads TGTGCCAGCAGCTTACGACAGGGGGGAAGAGATGAAAAACTGTTTTTT.